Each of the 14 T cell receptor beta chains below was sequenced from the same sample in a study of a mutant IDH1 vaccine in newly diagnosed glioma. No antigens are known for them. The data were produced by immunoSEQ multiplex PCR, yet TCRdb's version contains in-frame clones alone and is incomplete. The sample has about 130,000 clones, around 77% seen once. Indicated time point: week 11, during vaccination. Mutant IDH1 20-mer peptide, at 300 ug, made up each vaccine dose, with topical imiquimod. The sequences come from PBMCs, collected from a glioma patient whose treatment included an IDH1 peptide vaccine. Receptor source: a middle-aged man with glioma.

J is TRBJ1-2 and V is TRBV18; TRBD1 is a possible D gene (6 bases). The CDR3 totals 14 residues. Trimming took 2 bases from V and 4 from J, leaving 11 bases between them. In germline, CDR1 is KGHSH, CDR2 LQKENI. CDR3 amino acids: CASSPTPQGYGYTF. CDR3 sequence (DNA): TGTGCCAGCTCACCAACCCCACAGGGCTATGGCTACACCTTC.

The CDR3 is CASRDGPYEQYF. The CDR3, as DNA: TGTGCCAGCCGGGACGGACCCTACGAGCAGTACTTC. The V call is TRBV10-3, the J call TRBJ2-7; D might be TRBD1 or TRBD2, each matching 5 bases. The CDR3 consists of 12 residues. Germline V gene sequence: CDR1 ENHRY, CDR2 SYGVKD. Between the trimmed V and J ends, which lost 10 bases and 2 bases, there was a span of 12 bases.

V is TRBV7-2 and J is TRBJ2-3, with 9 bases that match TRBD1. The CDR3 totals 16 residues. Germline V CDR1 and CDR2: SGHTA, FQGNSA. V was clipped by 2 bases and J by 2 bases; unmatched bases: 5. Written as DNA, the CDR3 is TGTGCCAGCAGCTTATCCGGGACAGGGTTCACAGATACGCAGTATTTT. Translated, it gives CASSLSGTGFTDTQYF.

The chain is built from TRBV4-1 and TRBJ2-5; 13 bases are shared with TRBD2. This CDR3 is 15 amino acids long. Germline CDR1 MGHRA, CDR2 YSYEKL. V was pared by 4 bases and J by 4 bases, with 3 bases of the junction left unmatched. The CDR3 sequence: CASSRLAGGPETQYF. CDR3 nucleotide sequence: TGCGCCAGCAGCCGACTAGCGGGAGGACCAGAGACCCAGTACTTC.

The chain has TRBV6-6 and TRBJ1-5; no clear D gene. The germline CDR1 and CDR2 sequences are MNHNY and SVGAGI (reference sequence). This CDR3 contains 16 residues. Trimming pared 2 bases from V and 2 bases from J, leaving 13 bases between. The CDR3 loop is CASSYQVGDGNQPQHF. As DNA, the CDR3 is TGTGCCAGCAGTTACCAGGTGGGAGACGGCAATCAGCCCCAGCATTTT.

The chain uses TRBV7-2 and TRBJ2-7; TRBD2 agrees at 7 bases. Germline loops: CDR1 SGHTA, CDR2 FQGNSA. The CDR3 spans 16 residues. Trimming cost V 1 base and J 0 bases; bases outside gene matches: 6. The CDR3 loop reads CASSLVGGESSYEQYF. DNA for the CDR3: TGTGCCAGCAGCTTAGTTGGGGGGGAGAGCTCCTACGAGCAGTACTTC.

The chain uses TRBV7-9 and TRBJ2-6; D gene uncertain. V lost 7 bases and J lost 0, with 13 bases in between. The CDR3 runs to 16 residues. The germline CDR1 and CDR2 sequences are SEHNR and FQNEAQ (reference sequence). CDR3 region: CASIVSTNSGANVLTF. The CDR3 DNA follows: TGTGCCAGCATCGTCTCGACGAACTCTGGGGCCAACGTCCTGACTTTC.

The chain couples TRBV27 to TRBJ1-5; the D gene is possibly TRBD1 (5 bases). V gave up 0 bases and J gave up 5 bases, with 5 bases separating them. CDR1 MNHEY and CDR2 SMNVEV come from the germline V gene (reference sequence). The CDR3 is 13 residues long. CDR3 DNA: TGTGCCAGCAGTTTATCGGGGCATCAGCCCCAGCATTTT. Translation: CASSLSGHQPQHF.

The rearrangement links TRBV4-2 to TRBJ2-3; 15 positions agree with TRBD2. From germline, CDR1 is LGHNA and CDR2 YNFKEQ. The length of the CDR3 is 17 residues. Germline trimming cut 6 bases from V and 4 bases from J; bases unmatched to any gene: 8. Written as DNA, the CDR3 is TGTGCCAGCAGGGGACTAGCGGGGGGCTCCACCGCAGATACGCAGTATTTT. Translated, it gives CASRGLAGGSTADTQYF.

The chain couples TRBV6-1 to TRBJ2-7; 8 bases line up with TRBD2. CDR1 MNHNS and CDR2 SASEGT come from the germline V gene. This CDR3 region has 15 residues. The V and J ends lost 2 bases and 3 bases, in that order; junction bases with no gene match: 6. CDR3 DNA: TGTGCCAGCAGTGAATCATTAGCGGGGAACTACGAGCAGTACTTC. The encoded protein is CASSESLAGNYEQYF.

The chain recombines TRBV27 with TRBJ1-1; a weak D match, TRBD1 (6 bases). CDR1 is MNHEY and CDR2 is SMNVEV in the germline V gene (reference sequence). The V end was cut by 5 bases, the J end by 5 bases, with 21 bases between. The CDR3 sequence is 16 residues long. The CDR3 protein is CASSPKSRGARTEAFF. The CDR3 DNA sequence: TGTGCCAGCAGTCCGAAATCGCGGGGGGCGAGGACTGAAGCTTTCTTT.

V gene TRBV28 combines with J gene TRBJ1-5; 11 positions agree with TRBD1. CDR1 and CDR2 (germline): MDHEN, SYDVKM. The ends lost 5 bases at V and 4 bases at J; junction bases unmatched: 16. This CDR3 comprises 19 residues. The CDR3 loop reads CASSPNGQGARFGNQPQHF. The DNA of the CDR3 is TGTGCCAGCAGTCCCAACGGACAGGGGGCGCGTTTCGGGAATCAGCCCCAGCATTTT.

CDR3 sequence reads: CASSPIAGTLKETQYF. CDR3 nucleotides: TGTGCCAGCTCACCAATCGCGGGAACCCTTAAAGAGACCCAGTACTTC. The chain has TRBV18 and TRBJ2-5, with D possibly matching TRBD2 (6 bases). CDR1 KGHSH and CDR2 LQKENI come from the germline V gene. The CDR3 has 16 amino acids. V lost 2 bases to trimming and J lost 3 bases, with 16 bases between them.

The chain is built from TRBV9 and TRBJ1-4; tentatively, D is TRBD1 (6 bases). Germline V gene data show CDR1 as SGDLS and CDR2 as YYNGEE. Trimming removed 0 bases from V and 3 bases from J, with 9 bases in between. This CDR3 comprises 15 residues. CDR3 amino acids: CASSVVAGANEKLFF. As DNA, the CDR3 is TGTGCCAGCAGCGTAGTGGCAGGGGCTAATGAAAAACTGTTTTTT. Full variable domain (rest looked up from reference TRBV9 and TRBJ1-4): DSGVTQTPKHLITATGQRVTLRCSPRSGDLSVYWYQQSLDQGLQFLIQYYNGEERAKGNILERFSAQQFPDLHSELNLSSLELGDSALYFCASSVVAGANEKLFFGSGTQLSVL.